Presented here are 4 T cell receptor beta chains from one specimen sequenced in a study of yellow fever vaccine responses in identical twins. TCRdb called the RT-PCR reads again in MiXCR, with one record for every CDR3 protein. The sample has roughly 6,600 distinct CDR3 sequences; 65% to 85% are singletons. The input for sequencing was T cells from blood (PBMCs), unsorted or a sorted subset (not recorded which), taken before or after yellow fever vaccination (not recorded which). The receptors shown here come from a woman aged 18 to 35 who received the yellow fever vaccine.

A single count supports this clonotype. The rearrangement links TRBV29-1 to TRBJ2-7; 7 bases are a match to TRBD2. J was trimmed by 7 bases and V by 5 bases; bases with no gene match: 8. From germline, CDR1 is SQVTM and CDR2 ANQGSEA. The CDR3 totals 12 residues. The CDR3 region is CSVLAGVEEQYF. The CDR3 coding sequence is TGCAGCGTTTTGGCGGGAGTGGAAGAGCAGTACTTC.

The rearrangement links TRBV6-5 to TRBJ2-7; unclear D gene. The V and J ends lost 4 bases and 5 bases respectively, with 15 bases between them. The CDR3 totals 14 residues. In germline, CDR1 is MNHEY, CDR2 SVGAGI. The CDR3, as DNA: TGTGCCAGCAGTTTTCTTATAGCTTCCGACGAGCAGTACTTC. This encodes CASSFLIASDEQYF.

The chain is built from TRBV11-1 and TRBJ2-1, with 9 bases matching TRBD1. The CDR3 sequence is 15 residues long. Trimming took 3 bases from V and 6 from J; bases not matched to a gene: 6. Germline CDR1 SGHAT, CDR2 FQDESV (reference sequence). The CDR3 DNA reads TGTGCCAGCAGCTTTCCGGGACAGGGTTTCAATGAGCAGTTCTTC. Residues: CASSFPGQGFNEQFF.

The chain is built from TRBV6-2 or TRBV6-3 and TRBJ2-7; 9 nucleotides agree with TRBD1. From germline, CDR1 is MNHEY and CDR2 SVGEGT. The CDR3 runs 16 residues. Trimming took 5 bases from V and 3 from J; bases not matched to a gene: 11. The CDR3 spells CASSLYEGQGLYEQYF. DNA for the CDR3: TGTGCCAGCAGTCTCTACGAGGGACAGGGTCTCTACGAGCAGTACTTC.